This paragraph covers one T cell receptor (beta chain) sequence. Method: immunoSEQ multiplex PCR; TCRdb's copy keeps in-frame clones and lacks some. Seen here are some 150,000 clones, around 89% observed once, and the top ten hold around 0.77%. These data come from a study of blood T cell repertoires in COVID-19. Study-wide background: The United States, Italy and Spain provided the acute and convalescent COVID-19 samples. The analysed material was cDNA or gDNA that came from T cells, B-cell-depleted T cells, or PBMCs.

Clinical histories supplied by participants themselves formed the basis of cohort assignment. Germline assignment: CDR1 MNHEY and CDR2 SVGAGI. Losses at the gene ends were 5 bases for V and 11 bases for J; bases not matched to a gene: 16. This CDR3 is built from 15 residues. The specimen was PBMCs or T cells enriched from blood (not recorded which). V is TRBV6-5 and J is TRBJ2-3; 7 bases are a match to TRBD2. The receptor was derived from a young woman who had recovered from COVID-19. The DNA for the CDR3 is TGTGCCAGCAGTAAGGCGGGAGAAATAACTATTGGGCAGTATTTT. Its translation: CASSKAGEITIGQYF.